This T cell receptor (beta chain) was sequenced in a study of blood T cell repertoires in COVID-19. Seattle's cohort entered during active infection and was followed longitudinally. Germline CDR1 and CDR2: GTSNPN and SVGIG (reference sequence). V gave up 1 base and J gave up 7 bases; unmatched junction bases: 12. The CDR3 covers 15 residues. Repertoires were generated with immunoSEQ multiplex PCR, while TCRdb's copy carries only in-frame clones and drops some. There are 130,000 or so clones in the sample; about 89% occur only once, and about 10% lies in the top ten. The material sequenced was peripheral blood. This TCR was recovered from a woman in her 70s with COVID-19, enrolled during active disease. The gene calls are TRBV30 and TRBJ1-2; 7 bases align to TRBD1. CDR3 nucleotide sequence: TGTGCCTGGAGTGCCGCGGGAGGGGGCGCGGTTGGCTACACCTTC. Translating it yields CAWSAAGGGAVGYTF.